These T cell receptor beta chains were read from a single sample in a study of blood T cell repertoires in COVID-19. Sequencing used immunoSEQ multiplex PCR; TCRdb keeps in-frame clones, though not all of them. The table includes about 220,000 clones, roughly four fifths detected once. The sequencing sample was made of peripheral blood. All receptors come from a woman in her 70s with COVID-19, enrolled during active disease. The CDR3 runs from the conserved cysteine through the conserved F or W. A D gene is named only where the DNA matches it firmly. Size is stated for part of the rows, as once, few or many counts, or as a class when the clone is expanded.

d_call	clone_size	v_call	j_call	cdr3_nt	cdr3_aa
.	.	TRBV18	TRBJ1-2	TGTGCCAGCTCACCAGATTCAGGGTTTGATGGCTACACCTTC	CASSPDSGFDGYTF
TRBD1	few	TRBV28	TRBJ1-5	TGTGCCAGCACTCGACAGGGGGCTAGCAATCAGCCCCAGCATTTT	CASTRQGASNQPQHF
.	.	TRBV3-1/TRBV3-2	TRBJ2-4	TGTGCCAGCAGTTCCTTGGGGGGGGCGGGAGACCATTACTTC	CASSSLGGAGDHYF
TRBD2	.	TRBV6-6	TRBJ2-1	TGTGCCAGCAGTAAGGGACTAGCGAGCAATGAGCAGTTCTTC	CASSKGLASNEQFF
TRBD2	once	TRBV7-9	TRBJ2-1	TGTGCCAGCAGCTTAGTCCGCAGCGGGAGACCTAGCTCCTACAATGAGCAGTTCTTC	CASSLVRSGRPSSYNEQFF
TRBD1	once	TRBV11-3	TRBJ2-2	TGTGCCAGCAGCTCAAAAGGGACAGGGTTCACCGGGGAGCTGTTTTTT	CASSSKGTGFTGELFF
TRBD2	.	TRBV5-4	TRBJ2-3	TGTGCCAGCAGTCGCGAGGGACTAGCGGGACCGGCGGATACGCAGTATTTT	CASSREGLAGPADTQYF
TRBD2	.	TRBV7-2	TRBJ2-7	TGTGCCAGCAGCTCTGGGGGGACTAGCGGGAATAGGTACGAGCAGTACTTC	CASSSGGTSGNRYEQYF
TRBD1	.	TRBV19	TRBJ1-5	TGTGCCAGTAAACCCCCGGGACAGGGATCTTATCAGCCCCAGCATTTT	CASKPPGQGSYQPQHF
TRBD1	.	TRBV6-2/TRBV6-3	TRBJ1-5	TGTGCCAGCAGCCTGACAGGGGGCGCGGGTCAGCCCCAGCATTTT	CASSLTGGAGQPQHF
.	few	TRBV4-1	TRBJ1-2	TGCGCCAGCAGCCAAAATCTCCACTATGGCTACACCTTC	CASSQNLHYGYTF
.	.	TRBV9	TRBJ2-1	TGTGCCAGCAGCCCTCACACCCGCTCCTACAATGAGCAGTTCTTC	CASSPHTRSYNEQFF
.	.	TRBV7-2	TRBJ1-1	TGTGCCAGCAGCTTAGCAACCAGGGTTCCTGAAGCTTTCTTT	CASSLATRVPEAFF
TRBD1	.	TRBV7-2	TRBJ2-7	TGTGCCAGCAGCTTAACCGGGACAGTTTCCTACGAGCAGTACTTC	CASSLTGTVSYEQYF
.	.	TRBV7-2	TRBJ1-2	TGTGCCAGCAGCTTAGATCCAGGTCCCTATGGCTACACCTTC	CASSLDPGPYGYTF
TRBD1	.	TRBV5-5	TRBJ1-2	TGTGCCAGCAGCACGGGACAGCCTAGGCTTGGCTACACCTTC	CASSTGQPRLGYTF
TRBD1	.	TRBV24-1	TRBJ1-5	TGTGCCACCAGTGATTCAGGGGGCACGGGTCAGCCCCAGCATTTT	CATSDSGGTGQPQHF